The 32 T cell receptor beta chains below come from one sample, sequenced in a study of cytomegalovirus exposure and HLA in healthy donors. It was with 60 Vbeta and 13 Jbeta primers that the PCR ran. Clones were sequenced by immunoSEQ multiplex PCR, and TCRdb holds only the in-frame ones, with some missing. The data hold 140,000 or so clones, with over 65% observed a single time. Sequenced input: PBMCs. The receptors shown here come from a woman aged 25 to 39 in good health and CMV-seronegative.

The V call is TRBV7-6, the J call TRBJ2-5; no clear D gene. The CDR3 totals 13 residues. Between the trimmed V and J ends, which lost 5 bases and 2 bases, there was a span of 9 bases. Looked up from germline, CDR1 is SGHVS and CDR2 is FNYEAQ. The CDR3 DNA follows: TGTGCCAGCAGCCAACGCGAGCAAGAGACCCAGTACTTC. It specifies CASSQREQETQYF.

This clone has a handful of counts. The CDR3, as DNA: TGCGCCAGCAGCTTGGCCGGAGGGTCGGGGTACGAGCAGTACGTC. As protein: CASSLAGGSGYEQYV. This sequence joins TRBV5-1 and TRBJ2-7; D may be TRBD2 (6 bases). The V and J ends lost 0 bases and 4 bases respectively, with 14 bases between them. The CDR3 is 15 amino acids. In germline, CDR1 is SGHRS, CDR2 YFSETQ.

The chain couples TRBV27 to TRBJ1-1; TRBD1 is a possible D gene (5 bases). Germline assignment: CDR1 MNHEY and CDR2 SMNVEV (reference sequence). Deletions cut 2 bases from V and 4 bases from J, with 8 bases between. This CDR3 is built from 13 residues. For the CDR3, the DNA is TGTGCCAGCAGTTTAGGTAGGGGCACTGAAGCTTTCTTT. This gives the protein CASSLGRGTEAFF.

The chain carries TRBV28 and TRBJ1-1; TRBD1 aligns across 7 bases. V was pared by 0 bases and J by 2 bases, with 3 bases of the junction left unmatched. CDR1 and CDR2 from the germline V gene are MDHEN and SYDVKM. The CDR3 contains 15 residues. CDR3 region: CASSLWNRGNTEAFF. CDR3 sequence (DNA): TGTGCCAGCAGTTTATGGAACAGGGGTAACACTGAAGCTTTCTTT.

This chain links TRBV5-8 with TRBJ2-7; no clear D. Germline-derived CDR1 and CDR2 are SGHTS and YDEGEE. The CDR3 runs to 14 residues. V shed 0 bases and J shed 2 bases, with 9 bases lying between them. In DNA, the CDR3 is TGTGCCAGCAGCTTGGGGGCACCTCCCTACGAGCAGTACTTC. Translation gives CASSLGAPPYEQYF.

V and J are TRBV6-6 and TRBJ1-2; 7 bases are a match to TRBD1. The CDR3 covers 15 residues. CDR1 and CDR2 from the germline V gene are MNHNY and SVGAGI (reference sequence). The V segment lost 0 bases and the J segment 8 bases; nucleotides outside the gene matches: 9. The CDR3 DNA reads TGTGCCAGCAGTTACTCTTTCGGCCAGGGGGTGGGCTACACCTTC. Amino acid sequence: CASSYSFGQGVGYTF.

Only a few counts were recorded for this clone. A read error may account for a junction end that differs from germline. CDR3 region: CASSSRQGSSYNEQFF. As DNA, the CDR3 is TGTGCTAGCAGCTCTCGACAGGGTAGCTCCTACAATGAGCAGTTCTTC. V and J are TRBV7-7 and TRBJ2-1; 7 nucleotides match TRBD1. Per germline, CDR1 SSHAT and CDR2 FNYEAQ (reference sequence). The CDR3 runs 16 residues.

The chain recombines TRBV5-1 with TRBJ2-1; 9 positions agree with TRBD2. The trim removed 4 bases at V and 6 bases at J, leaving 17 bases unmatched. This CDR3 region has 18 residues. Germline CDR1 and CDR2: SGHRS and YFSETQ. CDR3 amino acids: CASSKRTAGTSFFNEQFF. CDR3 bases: TGCGCCAGCAGCAAGCGGACAGCCGGGACTAGCTTTTTCAATGAGCAGTTCTTC.

CDR3 protein: CASSQWAAGKKYEQYF. CDR3 bases: TGTGCCAGCAGCCAATGGGCAGCGGGAAAGAAATACGAGCAGTACTTC. V and J are TRBV16 and TRBJ2-7; TRBD2 agrees at 7 bases. CDR1 is KGHSY, CDR2 FQNENV, per germline. V was clipped by 1 base and J by 4 bases; unmatched bases: 10. The CDR3 extends over 16 amino acids. The full variable domain, with the rest looked up from reference TRBV16 and TRBJ2-7, is GEEVAQTPKHLVRGEGQKAKLYCAPIKGHSYVFWYQQVLKNEFKFLISFQNENVFDETGMPKERFSAKCLPNSPCSLEIQATKLEDSAVYFCASSQWAAGKKYEQYFGPGTRLTVT.

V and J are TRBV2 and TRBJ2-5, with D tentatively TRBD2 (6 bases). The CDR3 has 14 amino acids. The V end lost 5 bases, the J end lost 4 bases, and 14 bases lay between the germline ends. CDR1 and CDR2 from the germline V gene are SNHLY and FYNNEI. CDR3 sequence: CASSPTRSRETQYF. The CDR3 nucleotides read TGTGCCAGCAGTCCGACTAGGAGTAGAGAGACCCAGTACTTC.

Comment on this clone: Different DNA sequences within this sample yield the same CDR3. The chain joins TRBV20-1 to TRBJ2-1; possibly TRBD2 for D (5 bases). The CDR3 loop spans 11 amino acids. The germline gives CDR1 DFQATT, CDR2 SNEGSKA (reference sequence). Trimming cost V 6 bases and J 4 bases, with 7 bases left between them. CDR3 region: CSADYYNEQFF. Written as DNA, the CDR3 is TGCAGTGCCGACTATTACAATGAGCAGTTCTTC.

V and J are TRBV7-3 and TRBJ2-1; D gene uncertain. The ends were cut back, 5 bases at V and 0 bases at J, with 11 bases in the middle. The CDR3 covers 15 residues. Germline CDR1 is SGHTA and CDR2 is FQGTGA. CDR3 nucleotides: TGTGCCAGCAGCCTAAACGCGGACTCCTACAATGAGCAGTTCTTC. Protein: CASSLNADSYNEQFF.

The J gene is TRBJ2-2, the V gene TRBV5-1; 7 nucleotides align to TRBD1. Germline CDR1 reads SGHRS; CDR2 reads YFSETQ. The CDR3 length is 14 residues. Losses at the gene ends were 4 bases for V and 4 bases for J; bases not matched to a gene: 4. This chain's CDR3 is CASSPGTATGELFF. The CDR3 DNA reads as TGCGCCAGCAGCCCCGGGACAGCCACCGGGGAGCTGTTTTTT.

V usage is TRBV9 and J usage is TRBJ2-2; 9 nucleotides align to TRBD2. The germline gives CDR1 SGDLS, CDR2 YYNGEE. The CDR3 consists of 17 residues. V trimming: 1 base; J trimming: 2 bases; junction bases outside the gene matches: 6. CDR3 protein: CASSVFSGGRNTGELFF. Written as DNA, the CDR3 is TGTGCCAGCAGCGTATTTAGCGGGGGAAGAAACACCGGGGAGCTGTTTTTT.

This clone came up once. CDR3 loop: CASSVSGQPDNEQFF. CDR3 nucleotides: TGTGCCAGCAGCGTATCGGGACAGCCAGACAATGAGCAGTTCTTC. The chain uses TRBV7-3 and TRBJ2-1; TRBD1 matches at 7 bases. This CDR3 spans 15 amino acids. The junction had 9 bases not matched to a gene; V was cut back by 5 bases and J by 5 bases. Germline CDR1 and CDR2: SGHTA and FQGTGA.

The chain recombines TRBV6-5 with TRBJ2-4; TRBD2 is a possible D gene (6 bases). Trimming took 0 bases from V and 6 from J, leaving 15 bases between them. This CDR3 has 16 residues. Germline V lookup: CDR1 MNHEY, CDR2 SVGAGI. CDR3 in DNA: TGTGCCAGCAGTTACTCATTTTCCGGAGGGCGAAACATTCAGTACTTC. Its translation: CASSYSFSGGRNIQYF.

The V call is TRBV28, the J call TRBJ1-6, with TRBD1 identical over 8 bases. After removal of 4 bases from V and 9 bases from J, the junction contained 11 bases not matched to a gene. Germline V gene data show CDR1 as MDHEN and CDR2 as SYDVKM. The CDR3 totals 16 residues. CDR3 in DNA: TGTGCCAGCAGTTACCTGTCCGGGACAGGCAGTTCACCCCTCCACTTT. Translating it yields CASSYLSGTGSSPLHF.

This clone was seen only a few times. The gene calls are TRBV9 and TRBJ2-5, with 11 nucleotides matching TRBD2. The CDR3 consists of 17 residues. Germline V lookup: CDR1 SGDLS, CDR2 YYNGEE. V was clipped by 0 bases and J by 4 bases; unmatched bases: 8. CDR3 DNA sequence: TGTGCCAGCAGCGTAGCTGGGTTAGCGGGGGGGCTAGAGACCCAGTACTTC. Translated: CASSVAGLAGGLETQYF.

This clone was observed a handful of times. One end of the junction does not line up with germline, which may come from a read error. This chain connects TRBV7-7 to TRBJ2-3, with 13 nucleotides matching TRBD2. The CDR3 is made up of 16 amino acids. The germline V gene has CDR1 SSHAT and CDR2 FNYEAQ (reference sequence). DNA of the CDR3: TGTGCTAGCAGCCCAGGACTAGCGGGGGATCAAGATACGCAGTATTTT. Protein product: CASSPGLAGDQDTQYF.

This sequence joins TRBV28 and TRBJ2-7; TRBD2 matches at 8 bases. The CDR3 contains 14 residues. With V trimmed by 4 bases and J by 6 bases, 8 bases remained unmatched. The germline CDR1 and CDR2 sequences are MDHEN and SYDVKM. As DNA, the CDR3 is TGTGCCAGCAGTTCGACGGGAGGGCCGGGCGAGCAGTACTTC. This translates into CASSSTGGPGEQYF.

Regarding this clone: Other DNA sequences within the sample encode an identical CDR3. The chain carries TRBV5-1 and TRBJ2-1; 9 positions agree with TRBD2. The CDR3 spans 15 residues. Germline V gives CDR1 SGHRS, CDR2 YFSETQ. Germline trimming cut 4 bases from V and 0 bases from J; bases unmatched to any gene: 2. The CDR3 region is CASSLRGGSYNEQFF. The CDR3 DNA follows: TGCGCCAGCAGCCTGCGGGGGGGCTCCTACAATGAGCAGTTCTTC.

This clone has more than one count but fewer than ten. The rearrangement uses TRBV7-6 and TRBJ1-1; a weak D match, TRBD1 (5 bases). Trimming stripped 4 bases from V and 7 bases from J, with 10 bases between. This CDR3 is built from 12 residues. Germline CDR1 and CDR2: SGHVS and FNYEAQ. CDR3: CASSSRDSEAFF. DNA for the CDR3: TGTGCCAGCAGCTCTCGCGACAGTGAAGCTTTCTTT.

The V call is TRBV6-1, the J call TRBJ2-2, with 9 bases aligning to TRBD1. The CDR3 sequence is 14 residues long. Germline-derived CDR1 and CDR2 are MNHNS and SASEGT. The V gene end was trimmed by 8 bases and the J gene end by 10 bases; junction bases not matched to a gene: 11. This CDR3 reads CASALGTGFEELFF. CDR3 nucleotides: TGTGCCAGCGCCCTCGGGACAGGGTTCGAGGAGCTGTTTTTT.

The CDR3 DNA sequence: TGCAGCGTTGGGGACACCAATACCTACGAGCAGTACTTC. Translation gives CSVGDTNTYEQYF. The V gene is TRBV29-1, the J gene TRBJ2-7, with D tentatively TRBD1 (6 bases). V was pared by 4 bases and J by 2 bases, with 12 bases between. The CDR3 consists of 13 residues. Germline V lookup: CDR1 SQVTM, CDR2 ANQGSEA.

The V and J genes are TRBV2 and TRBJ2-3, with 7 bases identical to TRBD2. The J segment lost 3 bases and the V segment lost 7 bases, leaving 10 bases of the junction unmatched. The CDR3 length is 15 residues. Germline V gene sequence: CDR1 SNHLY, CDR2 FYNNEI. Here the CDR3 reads CASTRTGGRTDTQYF. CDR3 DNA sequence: TGTGCCAGCACTAGGACGGGGGGTCGGACAGATACGCAGTATTTT.

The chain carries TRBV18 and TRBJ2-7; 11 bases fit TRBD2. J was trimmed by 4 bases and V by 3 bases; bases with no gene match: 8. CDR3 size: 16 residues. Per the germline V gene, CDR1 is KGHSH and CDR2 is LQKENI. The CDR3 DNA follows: TGTGCCAGCTCACCTCCAACTAGCGGGGGATCTTACGAGCAGTACTTC. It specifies CASSPPTSGGSYEQYF.

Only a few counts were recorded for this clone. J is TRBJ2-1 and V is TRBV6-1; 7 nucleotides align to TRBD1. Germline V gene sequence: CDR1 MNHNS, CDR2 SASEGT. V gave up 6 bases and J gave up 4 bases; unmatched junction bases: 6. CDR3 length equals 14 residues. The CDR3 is CASRAGTDYNEQFF. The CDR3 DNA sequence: TGTGCCAGCAGAGCCGGGACAGATTACAATGAGCAGTTCTTC.

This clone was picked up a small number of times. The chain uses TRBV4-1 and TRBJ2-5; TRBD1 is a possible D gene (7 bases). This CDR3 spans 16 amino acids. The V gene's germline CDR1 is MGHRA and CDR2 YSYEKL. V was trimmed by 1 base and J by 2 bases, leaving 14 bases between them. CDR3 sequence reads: CASSQGGGAGQETQYF. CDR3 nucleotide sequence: TGCGCCAGCAGCCAAGGAGGGGGCGCGGGGCAAGAGACCCAGTACTTC.

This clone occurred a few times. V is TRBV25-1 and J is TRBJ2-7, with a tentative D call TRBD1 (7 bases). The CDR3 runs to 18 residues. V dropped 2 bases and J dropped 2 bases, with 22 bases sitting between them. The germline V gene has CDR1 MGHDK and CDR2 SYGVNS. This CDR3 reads CASSERARDSAPPYEQYF. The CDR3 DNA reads TGTGCCAGCAGTGAAAGGGCGCGGGACAGTGCCCCTCCCTACGAGCAGTACTTC.

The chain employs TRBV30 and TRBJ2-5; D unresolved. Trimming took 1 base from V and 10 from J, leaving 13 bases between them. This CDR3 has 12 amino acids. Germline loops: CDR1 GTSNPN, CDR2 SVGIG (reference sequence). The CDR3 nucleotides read TGTGCCTGGAGTGCGTATCAGAAACACCAGTACTTC. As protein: CAWSAYQKHQYF.

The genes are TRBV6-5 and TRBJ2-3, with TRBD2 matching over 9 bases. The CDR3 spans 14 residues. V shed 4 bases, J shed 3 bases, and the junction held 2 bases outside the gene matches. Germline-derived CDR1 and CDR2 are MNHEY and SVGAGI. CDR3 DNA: TGTGCCAGCAGTTGGGCGGGAGGGACAGATACGCAGTATTTT. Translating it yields CASSWAGGTDTQYF.

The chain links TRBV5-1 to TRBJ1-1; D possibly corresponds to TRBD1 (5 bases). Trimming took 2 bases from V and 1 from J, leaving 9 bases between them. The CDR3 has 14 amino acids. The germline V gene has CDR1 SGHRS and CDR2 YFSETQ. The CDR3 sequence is CASSFTGENTEAFF. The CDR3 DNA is TGCGCCAGCAGCTTTACGGGGGAGAACACTGAAGCTTTCTTT.